The clone carrying this TCR beta chain was seen repeatedly, ten times or more. Antigen: not known. The data originate from a study of T cells in Graves' hyperthyroidism and ophthalmopathy. Points from the study as a whole: Before onset, by a median of approximately 6.8 months, the model predicted ophthalmopathy. Appearing also in blood were most of the thyroid clonotypes expanded above 0.001.

RNA transcripts provided the source from which TCR beta CDR3 regions were amplified. First-round RT-PCR of the TCR CDR3 relied on the HTBI primer set. TCRdb re-derived calls from the multiplex PCR reads in MiXCR, one entry per CDR3 protein. The table includes approximately 520,000 distinct CDR3 sequences, about a fifth detected once. Patients counted as stable if ophthalmopathy did not develop within 18 months. PBMCs came from less than 11 ml fresh peripheral blood. Germline trimming cut 2 bases from V and 2 bases from J; bases unmatched to any gene: 12. The CDR3 extends over 18 amino acids. Germline V CDR1 and CDR2: DFQATT, SNEGSKA (reference sequence).

The sequence came from a man aged 18 to 30 with Graves' hyperthyroidism. Input material: blood. The rearrangement links TRBV20-1 to TRBJ2-5, with TRBD1 identical over 12 bases. The CDR3 region has the DNA TGCAGTGCTAGATCATTTCGGGACAGGGGGCCCCCTCAAGAGACCCAGTACTTC. Amino acids: CSARSFRDRGPPQETQYF.